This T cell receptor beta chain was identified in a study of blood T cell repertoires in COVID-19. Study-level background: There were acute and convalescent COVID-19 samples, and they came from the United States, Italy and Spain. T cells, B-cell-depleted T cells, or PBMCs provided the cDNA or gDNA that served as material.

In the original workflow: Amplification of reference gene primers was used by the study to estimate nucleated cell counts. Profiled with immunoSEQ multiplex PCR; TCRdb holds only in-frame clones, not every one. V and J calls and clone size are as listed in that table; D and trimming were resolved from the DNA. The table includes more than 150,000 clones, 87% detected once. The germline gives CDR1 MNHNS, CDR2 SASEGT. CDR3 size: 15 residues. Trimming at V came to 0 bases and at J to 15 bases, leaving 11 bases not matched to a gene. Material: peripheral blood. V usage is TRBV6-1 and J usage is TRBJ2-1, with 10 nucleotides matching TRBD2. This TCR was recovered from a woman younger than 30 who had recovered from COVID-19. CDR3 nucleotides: TGTGCCAGCAGTGAAGCAAGCGGGAGGGCCATCTTGGGGTTCTTC. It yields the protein CASSEASGRAILGFF.